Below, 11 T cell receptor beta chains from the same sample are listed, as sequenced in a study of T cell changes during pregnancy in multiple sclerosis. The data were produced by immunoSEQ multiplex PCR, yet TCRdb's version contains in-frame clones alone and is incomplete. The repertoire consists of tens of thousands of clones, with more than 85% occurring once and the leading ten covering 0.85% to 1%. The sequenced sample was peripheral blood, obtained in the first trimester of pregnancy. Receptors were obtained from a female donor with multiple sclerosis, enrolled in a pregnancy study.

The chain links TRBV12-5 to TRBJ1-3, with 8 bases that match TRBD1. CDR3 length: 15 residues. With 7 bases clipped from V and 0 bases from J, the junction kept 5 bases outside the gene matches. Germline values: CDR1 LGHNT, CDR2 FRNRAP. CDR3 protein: CASAQGAFSGNTIYF. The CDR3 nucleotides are TGTGCTAGTGCTCAGGGGGCCTTCTCTGGAAACACCATATATTTT.

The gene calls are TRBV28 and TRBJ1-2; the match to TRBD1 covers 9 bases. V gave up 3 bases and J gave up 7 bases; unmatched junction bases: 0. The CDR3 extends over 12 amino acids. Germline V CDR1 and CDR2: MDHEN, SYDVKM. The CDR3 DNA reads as TGTGCCAGCAGTTTGGGACAGGGTGGCTACACCTTC. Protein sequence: CASSLGQGGYTF.

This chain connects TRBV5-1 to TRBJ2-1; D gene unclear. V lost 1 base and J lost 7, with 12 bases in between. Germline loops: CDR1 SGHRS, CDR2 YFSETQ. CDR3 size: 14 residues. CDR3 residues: CASSLNSRANEQFF. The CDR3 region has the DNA TGCGCCAGCAGCTTGAATTCTAGAGCGAATGAGCAGTTCTTC.

Here the CDR3 DNA reads TGTGCCAGCACCGTCGGACTAGCGGAGGGCGAGCAGTACTTC. This translates into CASTVGLAEGEQYF. The J gene is TRBJ2-7, the V gene TRBV18; 10 positions agree with TRBD2. Germline V CDR1 and CDR2: KGHSH, LQKENI. The CDR3 contains 14 residues. V was clipped by 8 bases and J by 6 bases; unmatched bases: 10.

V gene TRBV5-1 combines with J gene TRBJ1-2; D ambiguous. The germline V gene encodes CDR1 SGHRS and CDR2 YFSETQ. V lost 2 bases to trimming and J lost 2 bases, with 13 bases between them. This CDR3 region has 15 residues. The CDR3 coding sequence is TGCGCCAGCAGCTTTAGAGAGGGCGCCAACTATGGCTACACCTTC. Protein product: CASSFREGANYGYTF.

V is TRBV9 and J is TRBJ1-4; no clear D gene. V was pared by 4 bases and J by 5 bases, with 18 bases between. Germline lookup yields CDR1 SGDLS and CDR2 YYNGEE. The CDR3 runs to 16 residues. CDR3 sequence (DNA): TGTGCCAGCAGCCCCCGGGGTGGTCGCCCAAATGAAAAACTGTTTTTT. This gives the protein CASSPRGGRPNEKLFF. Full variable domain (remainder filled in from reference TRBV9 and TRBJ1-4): DSGVTQTPKHLITATGQRVTLRCSPRSGDLSVYWYQQSLDQGLQFLIQYYNGEERAKGNILERFSAQQFPDLHSELNLSSLELGDSALYFCASSPRGGRPNEKLFFGSGTQLSVL.

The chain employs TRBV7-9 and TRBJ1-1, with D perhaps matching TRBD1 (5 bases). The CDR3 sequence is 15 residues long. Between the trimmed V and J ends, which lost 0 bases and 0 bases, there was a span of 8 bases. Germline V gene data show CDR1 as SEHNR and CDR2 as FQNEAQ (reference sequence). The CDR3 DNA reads TGTGCCAGCAGCTTAGCGGGGGGAATGAACACTGAAGCTTTCTTT. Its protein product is CASSLAGGMNTEAFF.

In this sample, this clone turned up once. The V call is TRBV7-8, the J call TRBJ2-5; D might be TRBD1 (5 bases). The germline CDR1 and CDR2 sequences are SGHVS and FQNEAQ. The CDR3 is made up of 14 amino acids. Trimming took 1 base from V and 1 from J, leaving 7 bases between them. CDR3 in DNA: TGTGCCAGCAGCTTAGTGGACATCCAAGAGACCCAGTACTTC. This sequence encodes CASSLVDIQETQYF.

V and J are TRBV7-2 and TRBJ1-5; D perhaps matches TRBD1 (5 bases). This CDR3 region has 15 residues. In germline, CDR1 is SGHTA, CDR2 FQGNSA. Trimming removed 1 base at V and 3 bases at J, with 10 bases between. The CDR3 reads CASSLGQGLNQPQHF. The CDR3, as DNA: TGTGCCAGCAGCTTAGGCCAGGGTCTCAATCAGCCCCAGCATTTT.

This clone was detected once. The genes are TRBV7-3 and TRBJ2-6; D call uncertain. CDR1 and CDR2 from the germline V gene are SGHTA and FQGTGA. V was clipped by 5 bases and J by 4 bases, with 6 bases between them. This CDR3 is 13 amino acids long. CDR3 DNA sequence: TGTGCCAGCAGCCCCGGGGGGGCCAACGTCCTGACTTTC. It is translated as CASSPGGANVLTF.

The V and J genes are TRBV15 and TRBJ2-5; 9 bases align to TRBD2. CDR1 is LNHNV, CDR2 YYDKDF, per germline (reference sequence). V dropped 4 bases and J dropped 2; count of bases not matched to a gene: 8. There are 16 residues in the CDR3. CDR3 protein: CATSNIAGARQETQYF. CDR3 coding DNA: TGTGCCACCAGCAATATAGCGGGGGCTAGGCAAGAGACCCAGTACTTC.